The present T cell receptor beta chain was sequenced within a study of T cell clones after liver transplantation. Overall study: Third-party-reactive TCRbeta sequences from pre-transplant mixed lymphocyte reactions served as antigen-independent comparators. Samples came pre-transplant, pre-randomization before withdrawal, and post-randomization after withdrawal ended. Overall study results and limits: Migration into the graft, not deletion, may explain lost graft donor-reactive T cells. In two subjects, few donor cells limited the measurable donor-reactive repertoire.

Clones were sequenced by immunoSEQ multiplex PCR, and TCRdb holds only the in-frame ones, with some missing. The table includes tens of thousands of clones, roughly three quarters detected once. Germline lookup yields CDR1 SGHVS and CDR2 FQNEAQ. Deletions cut 5 bases from V and 7 bases from J, with 9 bases between. The CDR3 contains 13 residues. This clone was found a few times. No antigen is known for it. This TCR came from a human patient who received a liver transplant. A share of the T cells may be of graft donor origin. The specimen was CD4+ T cells from blood, collected at the 22-month timepoint. V is TRBV7-8 and J is TRBJ1-6; perhaps TRBD1 as D (6 bases). CDR3 nucleotides: TGTGCCAGCAGCCCAGACAGGAATTCACCCCTCCACTTT. Translated: CASSPDRNSPLHF. The complete variable domain, with remaining parts taken from reference TRBV7-8 and TRBJ1-6, reads GAGVSQSPRYKVAKRGQDVALRCDPISGHVSLFWYQQALGQGPEFLTYFQNEAQLDKSGLPSDRFFAERPEGSVSTLKIQRTQQEDSAVYLCASSPDRNSPLHFGNGTRLTVT.